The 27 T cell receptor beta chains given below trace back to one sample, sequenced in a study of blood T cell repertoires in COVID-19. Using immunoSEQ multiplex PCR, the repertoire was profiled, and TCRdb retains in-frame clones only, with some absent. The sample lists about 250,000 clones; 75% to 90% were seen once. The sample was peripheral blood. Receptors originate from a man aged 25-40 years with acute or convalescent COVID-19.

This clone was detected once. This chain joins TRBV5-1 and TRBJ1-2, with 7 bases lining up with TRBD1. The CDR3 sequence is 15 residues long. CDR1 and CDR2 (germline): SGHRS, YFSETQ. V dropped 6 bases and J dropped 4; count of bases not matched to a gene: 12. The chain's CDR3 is CASTLVEGGGYGYTF. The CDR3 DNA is TGCGCCAGCACTTTAGTCGAAGGGGGCGGCTATGGCTACACCTTC.

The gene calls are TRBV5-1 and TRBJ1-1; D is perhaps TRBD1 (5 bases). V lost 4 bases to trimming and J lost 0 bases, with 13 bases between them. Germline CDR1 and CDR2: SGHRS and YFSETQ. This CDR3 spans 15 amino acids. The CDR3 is CASSPTGGLNTEAFF. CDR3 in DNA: TGCGCCAGCAGCCCCACAGGCGGCCTGAACACTGAAGCTTTCTTT.

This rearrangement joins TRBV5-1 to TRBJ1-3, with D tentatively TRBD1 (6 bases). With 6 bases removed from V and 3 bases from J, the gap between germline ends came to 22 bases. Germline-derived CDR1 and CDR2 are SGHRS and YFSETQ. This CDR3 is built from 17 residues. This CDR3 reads CASKGIVDPDSGNTIYF. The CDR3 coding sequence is TGCGCCAGCAAAGGTATTGTGGACCCGGACAGTGGAAACACCATATATTTT.

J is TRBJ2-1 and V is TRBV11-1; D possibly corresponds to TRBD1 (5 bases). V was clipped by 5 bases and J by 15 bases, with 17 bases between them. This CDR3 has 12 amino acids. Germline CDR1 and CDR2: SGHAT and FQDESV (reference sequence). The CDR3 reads CASSPAGRVLFF. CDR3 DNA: TGTGCCAGCAGCCCGGCAGGCAGGGTTCTGTTCTTC.

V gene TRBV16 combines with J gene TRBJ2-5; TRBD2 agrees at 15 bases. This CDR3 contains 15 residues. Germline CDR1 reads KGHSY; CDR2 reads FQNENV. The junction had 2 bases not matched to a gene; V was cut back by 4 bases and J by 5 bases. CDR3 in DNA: TGTGCCAGCAGCCGAGGACTAGCGGGAGGGGAGACCCAGTACTTC. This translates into CASSRGLAGGETQYF.

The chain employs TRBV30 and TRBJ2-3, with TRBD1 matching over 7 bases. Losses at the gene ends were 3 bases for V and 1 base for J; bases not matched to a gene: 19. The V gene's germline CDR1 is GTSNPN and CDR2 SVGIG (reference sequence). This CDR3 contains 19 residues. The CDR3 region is CAWSNRGRSQASGTDTQYF. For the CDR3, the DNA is TGTGCCTGGAGCAATAGGGGGCGAAGTCAGGCCTCAGGCACAGATACGCAGTATTTT. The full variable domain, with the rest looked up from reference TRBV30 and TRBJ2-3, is SQTIHQWPATLVQPVGSPLSLECTVEGTSNPNLYWYRQAAGRGLQLLFYSVGIGQISSEVPQNLSASRPQDRQFILSSKKLLLSDSGFYLCAWSNRGRSQASGTDTQYFGPGTRLTVL.

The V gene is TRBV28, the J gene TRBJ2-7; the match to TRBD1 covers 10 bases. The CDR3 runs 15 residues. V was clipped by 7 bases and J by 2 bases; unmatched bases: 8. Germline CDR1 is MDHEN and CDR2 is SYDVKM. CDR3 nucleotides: TGTGCCAGCAACCCGTCGGGACAGGGGACCTACGAGCAGTACTTC. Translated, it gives CASNPSGQGTYEQYF. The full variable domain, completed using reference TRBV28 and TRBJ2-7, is DVKVTQSSRYLVKRTGEKVFLECVQDMDHENMFWYRQDPGLGLRLIYFSYDVKMKEKGDIPEGYSVSREKKERFSLILESASTNQTSMYLCASNPSGQGTYEQYFGPGTRLTVT.

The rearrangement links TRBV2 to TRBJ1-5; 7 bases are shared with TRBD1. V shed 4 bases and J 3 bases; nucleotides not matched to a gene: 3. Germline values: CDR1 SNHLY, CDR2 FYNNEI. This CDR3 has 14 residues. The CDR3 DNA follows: TGTGCCAGCAGTGGGACAGGAAACAATCAGCCCCAGCATTTT. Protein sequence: CASSGTGNNQPQHF.

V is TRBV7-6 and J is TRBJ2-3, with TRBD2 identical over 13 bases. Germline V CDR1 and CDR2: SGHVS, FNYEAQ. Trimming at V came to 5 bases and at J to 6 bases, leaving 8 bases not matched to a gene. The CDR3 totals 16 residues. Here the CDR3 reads CASSNRLAGGRDTQYF. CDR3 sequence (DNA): TGTGCCAGCAGCAACCGACTAGCGGGGGGCCGGGATACGCAGTATTTT.

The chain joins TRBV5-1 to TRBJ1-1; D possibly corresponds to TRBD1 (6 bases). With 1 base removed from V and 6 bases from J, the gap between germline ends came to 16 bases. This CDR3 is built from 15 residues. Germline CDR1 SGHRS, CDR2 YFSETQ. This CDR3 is CASSLSTWGLAEAFF. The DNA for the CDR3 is TGCGCCAGCAGCTTGTCTACATGGGGGCTGGCTGAAGCTTTCTTT.

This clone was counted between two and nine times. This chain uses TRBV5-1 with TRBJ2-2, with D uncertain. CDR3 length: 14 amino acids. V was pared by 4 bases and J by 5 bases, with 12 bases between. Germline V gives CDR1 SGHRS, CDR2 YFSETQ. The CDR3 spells CASSMELPTGELFF. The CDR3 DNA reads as TGCGCCAGCAGCATGGAACTTCCAACCGGGGAGCTGTTTTTT. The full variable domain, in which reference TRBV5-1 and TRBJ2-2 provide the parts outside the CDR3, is KAGVTQTPRYLIKTRGQQVTLSCSPISGHRSVSWYQQTPGQGLQFLFEYFSETQRNKGNFPGRFSGRQFSNSRSEMNVSTLELGDSALYLCASSMELPTGELFFGEGSRLTVL.

CDR3 in amino acids: CATSRDGGQGAETQYF. CDR3 nucleotide sequence: TGTGCCACCAGCAGAGATGGGGGACAGGGGGCAGAGACCCAGTACTTC. The rearrangement joins TRBV15 to TRBJ2-5, with 12 bases that match TRBD1. From germline, CDR1 is LNHNV and CDR2 YYDKDF (reference sequence). V lost 0 bases to trimming and J lost 4 bases; unmatched junction nucleotides: 3. CDR3 length equals 16 residues.

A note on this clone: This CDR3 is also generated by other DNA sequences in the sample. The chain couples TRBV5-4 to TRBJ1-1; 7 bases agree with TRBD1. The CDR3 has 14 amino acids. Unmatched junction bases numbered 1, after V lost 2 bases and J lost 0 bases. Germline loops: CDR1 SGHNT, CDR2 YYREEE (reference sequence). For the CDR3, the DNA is TGTGCCAGCAGCTTAGGACAGGTGAACACTGAAGCTTTCTTT. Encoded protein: CASSLGQVNTEAFF.

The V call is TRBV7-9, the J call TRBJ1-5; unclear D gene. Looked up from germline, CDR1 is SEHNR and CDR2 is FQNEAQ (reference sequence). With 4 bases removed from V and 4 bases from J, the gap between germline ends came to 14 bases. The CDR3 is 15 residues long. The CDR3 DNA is TGTGCCAGCAGCTCCGGGAGTGACTTTAATCAGCCCCAGCATTTT. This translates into CASSSGSDFNQPQHF.

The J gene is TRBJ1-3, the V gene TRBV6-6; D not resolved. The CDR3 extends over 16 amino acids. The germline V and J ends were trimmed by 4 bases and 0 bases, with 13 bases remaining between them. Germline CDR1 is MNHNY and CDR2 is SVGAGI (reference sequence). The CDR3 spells CASSSGLPFSGNTIYF. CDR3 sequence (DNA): TGTGCCAGCAGTTCTGGCCTCCCGTTCTCTGGAAACACCATATATTTT.

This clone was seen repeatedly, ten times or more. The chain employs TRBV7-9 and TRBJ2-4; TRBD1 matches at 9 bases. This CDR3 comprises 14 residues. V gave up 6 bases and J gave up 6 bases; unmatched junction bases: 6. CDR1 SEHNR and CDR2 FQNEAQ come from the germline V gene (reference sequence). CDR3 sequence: CASSRTGEVNIQYF. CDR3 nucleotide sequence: TGTGCCAGCAGTCGGACAGGGGAGGTAAACATTCAGTACTTC.

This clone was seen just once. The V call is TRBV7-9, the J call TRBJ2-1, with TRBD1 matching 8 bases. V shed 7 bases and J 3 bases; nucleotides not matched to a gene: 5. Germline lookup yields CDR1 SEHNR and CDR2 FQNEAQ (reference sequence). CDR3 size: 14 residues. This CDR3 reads CASKTGVVYNEQFF. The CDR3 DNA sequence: TGTGCCAGCAAGACAGGGGTGGTCTACAATGAGCAGTTCTTC.

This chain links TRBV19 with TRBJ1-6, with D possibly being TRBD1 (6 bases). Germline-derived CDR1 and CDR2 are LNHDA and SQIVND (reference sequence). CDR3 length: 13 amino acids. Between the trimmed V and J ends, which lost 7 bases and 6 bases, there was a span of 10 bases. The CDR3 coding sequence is TGTGCCAGTACGGGACATTTTAATTCACCCCTCCACTTT. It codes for CASTGHFNSPLHF.

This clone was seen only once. CDR3 region: CASSSRDRDGYTF. The CDR3 DNA follows: TGTGCCAGCAGTTCGCGGGACAGGGATGGCTACACCTTC. The V gene is TRBV28, the J gene TRBJ1-2; 9 bases line up with TRBD1. The V and J ends lost 4 bases and 6 bases, in that order; junction bases with no gene match: 3. CDR1 and CDR2 (germline): MDHEN, SYDVKM. The CDR3 covers 13 residues.

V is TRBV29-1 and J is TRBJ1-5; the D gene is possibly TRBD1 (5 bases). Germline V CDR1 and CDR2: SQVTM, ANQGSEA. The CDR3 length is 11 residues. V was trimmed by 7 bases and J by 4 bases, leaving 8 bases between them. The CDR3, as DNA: TGCAGCGCCGGACAAAATCAGCCCCAGCATTTT. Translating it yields CSAGQNQPQHF.

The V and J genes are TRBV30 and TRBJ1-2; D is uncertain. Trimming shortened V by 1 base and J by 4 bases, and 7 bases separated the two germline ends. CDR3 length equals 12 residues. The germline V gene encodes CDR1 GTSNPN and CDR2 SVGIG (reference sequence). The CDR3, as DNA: TGTGCCTGGAGTGAGACTTTCTATGGCTACACCTTC. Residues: CAWSETFYGYTF. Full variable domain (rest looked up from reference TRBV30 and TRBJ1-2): SQTIHQWPATLVQPVGSPLSLECTVEGTSNPNLYWYRQAAGRGLQLLFYSVGIGQISSEVPQNLSASRPQDRQFILSSKKLLLSDSGFYLCAWSETFYGYTFGSGTRLTVV.

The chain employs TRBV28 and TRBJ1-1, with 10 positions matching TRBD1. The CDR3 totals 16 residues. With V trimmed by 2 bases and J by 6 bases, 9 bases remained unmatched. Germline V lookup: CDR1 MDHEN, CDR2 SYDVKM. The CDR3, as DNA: TGTGCCAGCAGTTTAGCCGGGACAGGGGTGAGGGCTGAAGCTTTCTTT. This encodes CASSLAGTGVRAEAFF.

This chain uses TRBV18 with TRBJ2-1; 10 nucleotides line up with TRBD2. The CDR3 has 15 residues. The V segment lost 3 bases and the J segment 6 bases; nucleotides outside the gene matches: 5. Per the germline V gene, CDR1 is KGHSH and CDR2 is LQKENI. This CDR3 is CASSPGPSGSNEQFF. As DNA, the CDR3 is TGTGCCAGCTCACCCGGGCCTAGCGGGAGCAATGAGCAGTTCTTC.

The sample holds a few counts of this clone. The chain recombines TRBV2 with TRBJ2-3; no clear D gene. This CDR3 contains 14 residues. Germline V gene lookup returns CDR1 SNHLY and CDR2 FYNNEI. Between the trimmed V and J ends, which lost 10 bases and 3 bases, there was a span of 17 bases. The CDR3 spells CATGAPHATDTQYF. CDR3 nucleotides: TGTGCCACGGGTGCACCGCACGCGACAGATACGCAGTATTTT.

The CDR3 spells CASSSEYRANTEAFF. Here the CDR3 DNA reads TGTGCCAGCAGTTCTGAATACAGGGCGAACACTGAAGCTTTCTTT. The genes are TRBV13 and TRBJ1-1, with D maybe TRBD1 (6 bases). Germline V CDR1 and CDR2: PRHDT, FYEKMQ (reference sequence). The germline V and J ends were trimmed by 6 bases and 1 base, with 15 bases remaining between them. This CDR3 has 15 residues. The full variable domain, its missing parts supplied by reference TRBV13 and TRBJ1-1, is AAGVIQSPRHLIKEKRETATLKCYPIPRHDTVYWYQQGPGQDPQFLISFYEKMQSDKGSIPDRFSAQQFSDYHSELNMSSLELGDSALYFCASSSEYRANTEAFFGQGTRLTVV.

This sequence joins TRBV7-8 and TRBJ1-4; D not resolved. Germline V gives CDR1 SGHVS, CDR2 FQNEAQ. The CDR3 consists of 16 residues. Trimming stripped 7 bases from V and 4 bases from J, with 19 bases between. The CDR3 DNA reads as TGTGCCAGCACCAATCGTCGTGAGATCCTTAATGAAAAACTGTTTTTT. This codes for CASTNRREILNEKLFF.

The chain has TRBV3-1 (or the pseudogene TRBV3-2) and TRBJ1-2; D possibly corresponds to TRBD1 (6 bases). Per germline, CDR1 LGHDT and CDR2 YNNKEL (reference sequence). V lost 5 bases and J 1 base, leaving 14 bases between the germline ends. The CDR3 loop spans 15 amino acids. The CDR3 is CASSFRTASNYGYTF. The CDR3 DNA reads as TGTGCCAGCAGCTTTCGGACAGCCAGTAACTATGGCTACACCTTC.